This entry lists 7 T cell receptor beta chains sequenced from one sample in a study of OX40 agonist ivuxolimab in advanced cancers. Only in-frame clones appear in the TCRdb table, and some are missing; sequencing was by immunoSEQ multiplex PCR. In the table there are tens of thousands of clones, 90% to 95% of which are singletons. The sample was CD4+ or CD8+ T cells sorted from blood, taken in a trial of the OX40 agonist ivuxolimab. These receptors originate from an adult with an advanced solid tumor such as melanoma, head and neck, liver or kidney cancer.

This clone has a handful of counts. V usage is TRBV9 and J usage is TRBJ1-1; no reliable D call. V gave up 3 bases and J gave up 7 bases, with 10 bases separating them. Germline CDR1 and CDR2: SGDLS and YYNGEE. The CDR3 has 12 amino acids. CDR3 amino acids: CASSAVFDEAFF. CDR3 in DNA: TGTGCCAGCAGCGCCGTATTTGATGAAGCTTTCTTT.

V usage is TRBV13 and J usage is TRBJ2-2; 8 bases line up with TRBD2. The CDR3 sequence is 17 residues long. V dropped 5 bases and J dropped 2; count of bases not matched to a gene: 10. Germline values: CDR1 PRHDT, CDR2 FYEKMQ (reference sequence). The CDR3 sequence is CASSLGLLAVNTGELFF. The DNA for the CDR3 is TGTGCCAGCAGCCTCGGGCTACTAGCGGTTAACACCGGGGAGCTGTTTTTT.

The chain has TRBV7-2 and TRBJ2-1, with no clear D. The CDR3 sequence is 14 residues long. Trimming pared 6 bases from V and 3 bases from J, leaving 12 bases between. Per germline, CDR1 SGHTA and CDR2 FQGNSA. The CDR3 bases are TGTGCCAGCAGGGGCCAGCCCATCTACAATGAGCAGTTCTTC. Translation gives CASRGQPIYNEQFF.

This chain connects TRBV5-1 to TRBJ2-1; 10 bases agree with TRBD2. The CDR3 is 15 residues long. J lost 4 bases, V lost 5 bases, and 6 bases had no gene match. Germline loops: CDR1 SGHRS, CDR2 YFSETQ. The CDR3 nucleotides are TGCGCCAGCAGACCCACTAGCGGGAATTACAATGAGCAGTTCTTC. This encodes CASRPTSGNYNEQFF.

V is TRBV5-5 and J is TRBJ2-3; possibly TRBD2 for D (6 bases). This CDR3 has 15 amino acids. Germline loops: CDR1 SGHKS, CDR2 YYEKEE (reference sequence). Trimming cost V 0 bases and J 1 base, with 9 bases left between them. CDR3 coding DNA: TGTGCCAGCAGCTTGGACGGGAGAGGCACAGATACGCAGTATTTT. It is translated as CASSLDGRGTDTQYF.

As DNA, the CDR3 is TGTGCCAGCAGCTTGGGACAGGGTCCCTACGAGCAGTACTTC. This sequence encodes CASSLGQGPYEQYF. J is TRBJ2-7 and V is TRBV5-6; 7 bases fit TRBD1. The CDR3 runs to 14 residues. Per the germline V gene, CDR1 is SGHDT and CDR2 is YYEEEE. V was pared by 0 bases and J by 2 bases, with 2 bases of the junction left unmatched.

This rearrangement joins TRBV27 to TRBJ1-5; 8 positions agree with TRBD1. Trimming removed 6 bases from V and 0 bases from J; junction bases left unmatched: 4. The CDR3 runs 15 residues. Germline lookup yields CDR1 MNHEY and CDR2 SMNVEV (reference sequence). The CDR3 DNA reads as TGTGCCAGCAGACCACAGGGGGGTAGCAATCAGCCCCAGCATTTT. This gives the protein CASRPQGGSNQPQHF.